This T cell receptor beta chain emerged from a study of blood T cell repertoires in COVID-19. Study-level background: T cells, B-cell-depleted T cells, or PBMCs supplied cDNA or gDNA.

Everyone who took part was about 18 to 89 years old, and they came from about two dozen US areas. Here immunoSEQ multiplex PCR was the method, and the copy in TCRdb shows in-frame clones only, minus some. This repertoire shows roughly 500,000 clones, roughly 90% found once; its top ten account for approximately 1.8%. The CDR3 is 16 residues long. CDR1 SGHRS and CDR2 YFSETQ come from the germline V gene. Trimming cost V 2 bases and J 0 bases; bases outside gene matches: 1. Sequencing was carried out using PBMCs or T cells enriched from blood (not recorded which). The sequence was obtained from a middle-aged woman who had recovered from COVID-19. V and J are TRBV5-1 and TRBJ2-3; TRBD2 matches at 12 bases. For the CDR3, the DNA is TGCGCCAGCAGCTTTGGACTAGCGGGAAGCACAGATACGCAGTATTTT. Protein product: CASSFGLAGSTDTQYF. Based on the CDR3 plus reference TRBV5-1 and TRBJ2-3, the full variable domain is KAGVTQTPRYLIKTRGQQVTLSCSPISGHRSVSWYQQTPGQGLQFLFEYFSETQRNKGNFPGRFSGRQFSNSRSEMNVSTLELGDSALYLCASSFGLAGSTDTQYFGPGTRLTVL.